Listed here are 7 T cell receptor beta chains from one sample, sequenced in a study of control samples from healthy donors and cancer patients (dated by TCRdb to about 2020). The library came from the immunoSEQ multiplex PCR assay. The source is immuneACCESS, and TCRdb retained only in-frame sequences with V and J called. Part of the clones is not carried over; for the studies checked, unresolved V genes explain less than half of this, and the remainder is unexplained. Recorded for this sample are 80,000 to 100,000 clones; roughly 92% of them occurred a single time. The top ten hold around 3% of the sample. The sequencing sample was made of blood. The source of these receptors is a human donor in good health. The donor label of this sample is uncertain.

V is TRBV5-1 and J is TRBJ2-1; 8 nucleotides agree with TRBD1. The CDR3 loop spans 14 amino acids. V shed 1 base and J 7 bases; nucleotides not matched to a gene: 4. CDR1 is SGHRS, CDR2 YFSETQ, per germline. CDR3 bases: TGCGCCAGCAGCTTGACGACAGGGGTGAATGAGCAGTTCTTC. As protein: CASSLTTGVNEQFF. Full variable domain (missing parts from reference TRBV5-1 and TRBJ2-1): KAGVTQTPRYLIKTRGQQVTLSCSPISGHRSVSWYQQTPGQGLQFLFEYFSETQRNKGNFPGRFSGRQFSNSRSEMNVSTLELGDSALYLCASSLTTGVNEQFFGPGTRLTVL.

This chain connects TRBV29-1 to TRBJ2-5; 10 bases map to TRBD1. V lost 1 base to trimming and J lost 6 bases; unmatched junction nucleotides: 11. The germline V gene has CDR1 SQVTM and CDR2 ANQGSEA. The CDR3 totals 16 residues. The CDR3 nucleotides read TGCAGCGTTGAAGGGGCCGTCGACAGGGGGCTGAAGACCCAGTACTTC. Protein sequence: CSVEGAVDRGLKTQYF.

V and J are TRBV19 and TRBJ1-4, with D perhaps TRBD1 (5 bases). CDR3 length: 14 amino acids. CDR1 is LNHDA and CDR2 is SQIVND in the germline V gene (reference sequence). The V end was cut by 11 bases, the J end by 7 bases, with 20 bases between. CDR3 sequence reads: CAAGQGTDSEKLFF. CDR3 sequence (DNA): TGTGCCGCCGGGCAAGGGACCGATAGTGAAAAACTGTTTTTT.

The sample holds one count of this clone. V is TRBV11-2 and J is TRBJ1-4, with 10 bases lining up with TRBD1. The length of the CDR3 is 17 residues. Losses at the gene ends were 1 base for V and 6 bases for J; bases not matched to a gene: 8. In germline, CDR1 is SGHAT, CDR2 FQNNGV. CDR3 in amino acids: CASSLGATGGAHEKLFF. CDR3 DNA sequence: TGTGCCAGCAGCTTAGGTGCGACAGGGGGCGCACATGAAAAACTGTTTTTT.

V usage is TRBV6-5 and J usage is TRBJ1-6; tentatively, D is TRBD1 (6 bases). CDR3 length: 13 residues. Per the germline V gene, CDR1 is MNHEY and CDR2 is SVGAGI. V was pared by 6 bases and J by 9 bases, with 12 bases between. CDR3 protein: CASREGDASPLHF. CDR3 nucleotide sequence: TGTGCCAGCAGGGAGGGGGATGCTTCACCCCTCCACTTT.

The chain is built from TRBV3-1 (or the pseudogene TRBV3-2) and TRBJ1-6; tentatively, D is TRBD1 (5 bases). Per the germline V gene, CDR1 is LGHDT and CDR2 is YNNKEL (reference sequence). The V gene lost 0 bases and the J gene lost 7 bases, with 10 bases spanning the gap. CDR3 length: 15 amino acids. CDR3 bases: TGTGCCAGCAGCCAAGATTCGCAGGGCAATTCACCCCTCCACTTT. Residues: CASSQDSQGNSPLHF.

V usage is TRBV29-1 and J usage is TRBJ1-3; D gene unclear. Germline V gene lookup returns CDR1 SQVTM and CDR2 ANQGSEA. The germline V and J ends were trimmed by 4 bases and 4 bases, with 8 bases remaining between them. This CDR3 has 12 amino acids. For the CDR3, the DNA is TGCAGCGTTGGTGGTCGGGGAAACACCATATATTTT. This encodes CSVGGRGNTIYF.